This T cell receptor (beta chain) was sequenced for a study of T cells in Graves' hyperthyroidism and ophthalmopathy. RNA transcripts provided the source from which TCR beta CDR3 regions were amplified. Using the HTBI primer set, a first-round RT-PCR was run on the TCR CDR3. Each CDR3 protein is one row after TCRdb ran MiXCR on the multiplex PCR reads. The sample has about 640,000 distinct CDR3 sequences, about 14% seen once. The germline V gene has CDR1 SGHRS and CDR2 YFSETQ. V shed 4 bases and J shed 1 base, with 11 bases lying between them. The CDR3 consists of 14 residues. The genes are TRBV5-1 and TRBJ2-5, with D perhaps matching TRBD1 (6 bases). The sequenced material came from blood. This TCR came from a woman aged 45-59 years with Graves' ophthalmopathy. The DNA for the CDR3 is TGCGCCAGCAGCCGCGGACAGCCCCAAGAGACCCAGTACTTC. It codes for CASSRGQPQETQYF.